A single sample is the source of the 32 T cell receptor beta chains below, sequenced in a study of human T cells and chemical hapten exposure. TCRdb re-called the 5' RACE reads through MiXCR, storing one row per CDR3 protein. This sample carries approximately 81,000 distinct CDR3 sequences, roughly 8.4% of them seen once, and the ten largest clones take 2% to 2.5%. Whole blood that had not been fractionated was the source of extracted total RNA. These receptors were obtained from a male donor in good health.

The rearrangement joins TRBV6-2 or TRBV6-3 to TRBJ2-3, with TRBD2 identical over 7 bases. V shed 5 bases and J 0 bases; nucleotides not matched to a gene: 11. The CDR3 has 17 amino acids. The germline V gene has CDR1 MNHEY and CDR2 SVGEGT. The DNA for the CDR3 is TGTGCCAGCAGTAGCCCGTCCTGGCGGGGGAGCACAGATACGCAGTATTTT. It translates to CASSSPSWRGSTDTQYF.

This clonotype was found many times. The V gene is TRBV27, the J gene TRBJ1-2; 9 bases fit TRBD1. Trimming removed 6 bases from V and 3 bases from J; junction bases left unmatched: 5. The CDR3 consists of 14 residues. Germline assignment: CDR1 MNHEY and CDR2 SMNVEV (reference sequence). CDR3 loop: CASSPDRGDYGYTF. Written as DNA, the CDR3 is TGTGCCAGCAGCCCGGACAGGGGCGACTATGGCTACACCTTC.

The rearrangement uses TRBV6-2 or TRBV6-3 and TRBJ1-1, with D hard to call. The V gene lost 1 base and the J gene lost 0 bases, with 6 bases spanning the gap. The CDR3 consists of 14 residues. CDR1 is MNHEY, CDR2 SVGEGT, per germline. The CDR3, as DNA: TGTGCCAGCAGTTACTTGGATTTGAACACTGAAGCTTTCTTT. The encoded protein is CASSYLDLNTEAFF.

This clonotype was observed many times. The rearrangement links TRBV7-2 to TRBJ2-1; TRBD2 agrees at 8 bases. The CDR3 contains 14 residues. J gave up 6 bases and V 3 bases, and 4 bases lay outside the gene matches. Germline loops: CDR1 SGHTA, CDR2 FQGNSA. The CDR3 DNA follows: TGTGCCAGCAGCTTTCGACTAGCGTCCAATGAGCAGTTCTTC. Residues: CASSFRLASNEQFF.

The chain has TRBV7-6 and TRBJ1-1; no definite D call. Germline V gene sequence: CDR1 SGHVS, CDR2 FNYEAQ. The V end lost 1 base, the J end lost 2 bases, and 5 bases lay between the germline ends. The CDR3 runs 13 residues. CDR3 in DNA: TGTGCCAGCAGCTTAGGGATAAACACTGAAGCTTTCTTT. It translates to CASSLGINTEAFF.

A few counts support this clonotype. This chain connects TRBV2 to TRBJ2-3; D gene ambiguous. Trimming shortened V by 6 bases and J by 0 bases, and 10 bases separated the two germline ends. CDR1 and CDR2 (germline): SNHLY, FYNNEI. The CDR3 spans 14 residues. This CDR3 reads CASRQAPSTDTQYF. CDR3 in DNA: TGTGCCAGCAGGCAAGCCCCCAGCACAGATACGCAGTATTTT.

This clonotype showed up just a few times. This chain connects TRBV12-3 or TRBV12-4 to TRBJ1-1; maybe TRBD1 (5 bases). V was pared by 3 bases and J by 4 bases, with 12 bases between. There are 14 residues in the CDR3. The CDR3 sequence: CASSFWGRSTEAFF. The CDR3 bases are TGTGCCAGCAGTTTTTGGGGGAGGAGCACTGAAGCTTTCTTT.

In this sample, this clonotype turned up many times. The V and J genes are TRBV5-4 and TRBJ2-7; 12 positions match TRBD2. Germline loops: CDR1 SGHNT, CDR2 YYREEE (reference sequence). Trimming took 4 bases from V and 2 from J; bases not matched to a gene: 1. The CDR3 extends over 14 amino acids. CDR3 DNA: TGTGCCAGCAGCCGGACTAGCGGGACCTACGAGCAGTACTTC. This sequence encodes CASSRTSGTYEQYF.

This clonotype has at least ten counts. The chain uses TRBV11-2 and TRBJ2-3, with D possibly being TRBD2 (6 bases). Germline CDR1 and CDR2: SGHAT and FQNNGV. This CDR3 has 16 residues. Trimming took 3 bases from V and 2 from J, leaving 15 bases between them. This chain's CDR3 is CASSLTGTSSTDTQYF. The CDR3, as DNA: TGTGCCAGCAGCTTGACCGGGACTTCCTCCACAGATACGCAGTATTTT.

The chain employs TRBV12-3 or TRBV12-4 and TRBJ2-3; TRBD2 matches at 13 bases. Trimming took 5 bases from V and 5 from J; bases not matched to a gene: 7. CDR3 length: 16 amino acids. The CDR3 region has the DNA TGTGCCAGCAGTCCGACTAGCGGGGGGCTTGGAGATACGCAGTATTTT. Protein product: CASSPTSGGLGDTQYF.

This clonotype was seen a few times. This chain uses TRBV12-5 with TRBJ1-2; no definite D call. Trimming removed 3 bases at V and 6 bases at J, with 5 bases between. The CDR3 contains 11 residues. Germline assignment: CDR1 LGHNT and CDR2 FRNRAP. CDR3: CASGFHHGYTF. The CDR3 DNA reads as TGTGCTAGTGGTTTCCACCATGGCTACACCTTC.

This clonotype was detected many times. CDR3 coding DNA: TGTGCCAGCAGTTACTCGAGACTAGCGGGGGACTACGAGCAGTACTTC. It yields the protein CASSYSRLAGDYEQYF. The chain uses TRBV6-2 or TRBV6-3 and TRBJ2-7, with TRBD2 identical over 12 bases. From germline, CDR1 is MNHEY and CDR2 SVGEGT. Trimming cost V 0 bases and J 3 bases; bases outside gene matches: 3. This CDR3 is 16 amino acids long.

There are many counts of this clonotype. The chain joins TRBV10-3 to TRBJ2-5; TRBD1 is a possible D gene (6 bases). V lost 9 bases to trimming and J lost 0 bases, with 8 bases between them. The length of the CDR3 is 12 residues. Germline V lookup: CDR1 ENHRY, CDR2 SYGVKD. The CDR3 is CAIQGNQETQYF. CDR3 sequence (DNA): TGTGCCATACAGGGTAACCAAGAGACCCAGTACTTC.

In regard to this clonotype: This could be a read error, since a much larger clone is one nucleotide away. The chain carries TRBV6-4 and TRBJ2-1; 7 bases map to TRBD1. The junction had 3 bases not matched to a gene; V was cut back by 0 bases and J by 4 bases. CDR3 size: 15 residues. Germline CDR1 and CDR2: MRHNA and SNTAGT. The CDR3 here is CASSDSQGEYNEQFF. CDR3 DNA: TGTGCCAGCAGTGACTCTCAGGGGGAGTACAATGAGCAGTTCTTC.

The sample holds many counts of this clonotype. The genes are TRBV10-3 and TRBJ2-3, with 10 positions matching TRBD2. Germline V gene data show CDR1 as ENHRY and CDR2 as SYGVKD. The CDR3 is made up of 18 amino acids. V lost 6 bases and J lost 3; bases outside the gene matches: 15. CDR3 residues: CAISKKDPGLASTDTQYF. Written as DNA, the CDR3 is TGTGCCATCAGCAAAAAAGACCCGGGACTAGCGTCTACAGATACGCAGTATTTT.

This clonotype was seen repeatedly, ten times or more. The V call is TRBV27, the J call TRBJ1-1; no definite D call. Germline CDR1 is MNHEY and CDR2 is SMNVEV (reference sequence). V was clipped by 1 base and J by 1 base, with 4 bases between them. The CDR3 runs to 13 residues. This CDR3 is CASSLWGNTEAFF. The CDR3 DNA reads TGTGCCAGCAGTTTATGGGGGAACACTGAAGCTTTCTTT.

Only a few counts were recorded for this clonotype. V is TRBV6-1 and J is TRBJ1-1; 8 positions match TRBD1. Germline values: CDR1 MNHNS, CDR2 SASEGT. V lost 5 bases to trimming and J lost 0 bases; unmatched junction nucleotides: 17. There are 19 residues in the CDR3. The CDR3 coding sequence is TGTGCCAGCAGTCGATGGACAGGGAGTCGGACCTCCATGAACACTGAAGCTTTCTTT. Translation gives CASSRWTGSRTSMNTEAFF.

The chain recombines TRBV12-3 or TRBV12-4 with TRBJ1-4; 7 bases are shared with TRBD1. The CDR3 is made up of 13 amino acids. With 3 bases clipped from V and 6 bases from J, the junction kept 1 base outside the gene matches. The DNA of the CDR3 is TGTGCCAGCAGTTTCCAGGGGGATGAAAAACTGTTTTTT. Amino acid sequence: CASSFQGDEKLFF.

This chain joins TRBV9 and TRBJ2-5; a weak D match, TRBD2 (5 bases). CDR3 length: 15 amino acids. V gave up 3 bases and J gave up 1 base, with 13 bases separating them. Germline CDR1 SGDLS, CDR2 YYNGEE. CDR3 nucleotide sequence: TGTGCCAGCAGCGCCTTCGGCCGGGGCCAAGAGACCCAGTACTTC. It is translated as CASSAFGRGQETQYF.

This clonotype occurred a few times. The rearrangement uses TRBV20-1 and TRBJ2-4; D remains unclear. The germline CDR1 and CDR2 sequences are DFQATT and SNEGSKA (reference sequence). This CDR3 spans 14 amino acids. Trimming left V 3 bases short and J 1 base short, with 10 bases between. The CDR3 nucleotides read TGCAGTGCTAGTGAGGATTCGGCCAAAAACATTCAGTACTTC. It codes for CSASEDSAKNIQYF.

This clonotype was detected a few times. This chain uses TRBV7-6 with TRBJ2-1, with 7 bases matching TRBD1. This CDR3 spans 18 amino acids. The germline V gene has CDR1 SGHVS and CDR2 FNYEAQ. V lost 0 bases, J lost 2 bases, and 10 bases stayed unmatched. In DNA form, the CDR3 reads TGTGCCAGCAGCTTAGCGCCAGAGGGGACAGAAACCTACAATGAGCAGTTCTTC. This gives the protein CASSLAPEGTETYNEQFF.

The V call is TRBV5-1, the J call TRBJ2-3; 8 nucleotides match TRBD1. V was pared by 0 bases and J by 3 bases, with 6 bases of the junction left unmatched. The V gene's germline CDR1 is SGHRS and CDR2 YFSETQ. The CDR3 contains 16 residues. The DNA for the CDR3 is TGCGCCAGCAGCTTGGAGGCAGGGGGCGCGACAGATACGCAGTATTTT. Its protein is CASSLEAGGATDTQYF. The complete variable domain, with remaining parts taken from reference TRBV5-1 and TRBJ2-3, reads KAGVTQTPRYLIKTRGQQVTLSCSPISGHRSVSWYQQTPGQGLQFLFEYFSETQRNKGNFPGRFSGRQFSNSRSEMNVSTLELGDSALYLCASSLEAGGATDTQYFGPGTRLTVL.

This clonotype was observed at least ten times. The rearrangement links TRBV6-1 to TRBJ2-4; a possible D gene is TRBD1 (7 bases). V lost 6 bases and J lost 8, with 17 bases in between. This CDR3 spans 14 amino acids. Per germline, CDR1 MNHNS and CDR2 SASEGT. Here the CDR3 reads CASRQGTVADIQYF. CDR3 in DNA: TGTGCCAGCAGACAGGGGACGGTAGCGGACATTCAGTACTTC.

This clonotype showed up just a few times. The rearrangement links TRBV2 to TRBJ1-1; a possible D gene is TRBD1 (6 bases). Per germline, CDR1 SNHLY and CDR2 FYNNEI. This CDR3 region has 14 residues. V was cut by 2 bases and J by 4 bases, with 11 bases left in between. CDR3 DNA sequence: TGTGCCAGCAGTGAACAGGGGCAGTTCACTGAAGCTTTCTTT. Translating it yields CASSEQGQFTEAFF. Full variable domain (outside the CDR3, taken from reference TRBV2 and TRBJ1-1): EPEVTQTPSHQVTQMGQEVILRCVPISNHLYFYWYRQILGQKVEFLVSFYNNEISEKSEIFDDQFSVERPDGSNFTLKIRSTKLEDSAMYFCASSEQGQFTEAFFGQGTRLTVV.

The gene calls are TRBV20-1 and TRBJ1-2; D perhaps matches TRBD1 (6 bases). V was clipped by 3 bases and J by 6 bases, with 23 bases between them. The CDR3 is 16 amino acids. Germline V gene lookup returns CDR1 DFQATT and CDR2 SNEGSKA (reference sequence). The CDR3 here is CSARPPEGGRANGYTF. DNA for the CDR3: TGCAGTGCTAGGCCCCCCGAGGGGGGAAGAGCGAATGGCTACACCTTC.

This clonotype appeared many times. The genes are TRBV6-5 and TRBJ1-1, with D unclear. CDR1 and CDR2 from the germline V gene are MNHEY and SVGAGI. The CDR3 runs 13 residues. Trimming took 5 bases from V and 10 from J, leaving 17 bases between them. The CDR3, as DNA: TGTGCCAGCAGTACCTGGGCCGGTCTGGGAGCTTTCTTT. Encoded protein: CASSTWAGLGAFF.

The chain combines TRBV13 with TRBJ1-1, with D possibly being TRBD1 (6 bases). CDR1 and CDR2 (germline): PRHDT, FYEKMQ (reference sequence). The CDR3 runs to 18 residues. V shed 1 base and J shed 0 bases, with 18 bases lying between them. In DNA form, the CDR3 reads TGTGCCAGCAGCTTAGAGCCCCCGGACAGCCAGATGAACACTGAAGCTTTCTTT. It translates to CASSLEPPDSQMNTEAFF.

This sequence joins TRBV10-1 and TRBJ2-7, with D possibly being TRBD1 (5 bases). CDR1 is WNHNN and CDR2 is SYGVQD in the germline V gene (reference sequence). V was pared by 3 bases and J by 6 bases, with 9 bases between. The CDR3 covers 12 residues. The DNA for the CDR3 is TGCGCCAGCAGTGACGGAAGGGGCGAGCAGTACTTC. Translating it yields CASSDGRGEQYF.

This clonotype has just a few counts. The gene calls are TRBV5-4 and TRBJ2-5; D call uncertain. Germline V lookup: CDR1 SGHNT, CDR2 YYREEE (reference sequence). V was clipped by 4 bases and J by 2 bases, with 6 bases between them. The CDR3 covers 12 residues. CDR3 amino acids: CASSVPQETQYF. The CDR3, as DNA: TGTGCCAGCAGCGTACCACAAGAGACCCAGTACTTC.

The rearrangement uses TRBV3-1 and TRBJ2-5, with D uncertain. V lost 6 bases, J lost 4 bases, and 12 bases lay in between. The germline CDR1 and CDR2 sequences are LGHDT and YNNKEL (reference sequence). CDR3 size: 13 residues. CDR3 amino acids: CASRSPRRETQYF. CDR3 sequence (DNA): TGTGCCAGCAGATCGCCTAGGAGAGAGACCCAGTACTTC.

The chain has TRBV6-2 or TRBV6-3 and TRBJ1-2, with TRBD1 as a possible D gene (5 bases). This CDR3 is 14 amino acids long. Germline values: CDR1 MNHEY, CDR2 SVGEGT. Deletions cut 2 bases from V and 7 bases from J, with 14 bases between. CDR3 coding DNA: TGTGCCAGCAGTTACAATCGCAGGGAAACTGGCTACACCTTC. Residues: CASSYNRRETGYTF.

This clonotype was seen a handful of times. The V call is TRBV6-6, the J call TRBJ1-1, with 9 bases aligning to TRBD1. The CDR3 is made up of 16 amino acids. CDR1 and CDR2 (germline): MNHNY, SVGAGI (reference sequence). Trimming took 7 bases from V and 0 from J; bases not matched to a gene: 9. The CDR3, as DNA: TGTGCCAGCACCCTACAGGGGGCGAGGATGAACACTGAAGCTTTCTTT. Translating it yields CASTLQGARMNTEAFF.